This TCR beta chain was observed in a study of T cell repertoires in cytomegalovirus infection. Across the study: Epitope selection comprised recently identified HLA-C-restricted CMV epitopes and well-studied HLA-B-restricted CMV epitopes. Notes on the study in general: CMV-specific TCR beta clonotypes restricted by HLA-C were the ones dominating the ex vivo response.

With respect to this clonotype: Antigen unknown.

MiXCR, applied by TCRdb to the reads, yields one record per CDR3 protein. Here the sample spans 750,000 to 900,000 distinct CDR3 sequences, about 29% being singletons. With 3 bases removed from V and 2 bases from J, the gap between germline ends came to 11 bases. Per the germline V gene, CDR1 is MNHEY and CDR2 is SMNVEV (reference sequence). The CDR3 covers 14 residues. This receptor was obtained from a human donor in good health (CMV status not recorded). Some clones in this sample may be carry-over from other donors' samples. The sequencing here drew on cultured CD8+ T cells from PBMCs, taken from culture after CMV antigen stimulation. This chain uses TRBV27 with TRBJ2-7; no clear D. The chain's CDR3 is CASSLSPETYEQYF. The CDR3 nucleotides are TGTGCCAGCAGTTTGTCCCCGGAGACCTACGAGCAGTACTTC.